The rows below give T cell receptor beta chains drawn from one sample of a study of tumor-infiltrating lymphocytes in primary liver carcinoma. TCRdb ran MiXCR on the multiplex PCR reads and lists one entry per CDR3 protein. Altogether 120,000 or so distinct CDR3 sequences are present, 65% being singletons, with the ten largest covering roughly 8.8%. Sequencing input: liver tumor tissue from sampling region 1. The source is a woman aged 55-70 years with primary liver carcinoma and hepatitis B virus infection. Both conserved end residues are trimmed from each CDR3. Fields, in order: D gene, V gene, J gene, CDR3 protein. The D gene is left open where the match is weak.

-,TRBV29-1,TRBJ2-1,SAVTREWSEQF
-,TRBV5-1,TRBJ2-3,ASSSQGQPSLYGPQY
-,TRBV11-3,TRBJ2-7,ASSPRPTPYYEQY
TRBD2,TRBV7-9,TRBJ2-1,DSSGTSGSAYDEQF
TRBD2,TRBV12-3/TRBV12-4,TRBJ2-2,TSSPNSGRLGGELL
-,TRBV11-3,TRBJ2-7,ASSQNRGLSDYEHY
TRBD2,TRBV4-1,TRBJ2-1,ASSQEPSGRADNKQF
-,TRBV28,TRBJ1-2,VSSLMGARGYT
TRBD1,TRBV5-5,TRBJ1-5,ASSLDRGSRHQPQH
-,TRBV28,TRBJ2-7,ASSSRSGFTGRYEQY
-,TRBV12-3/TRBV12-4,TRBJ2-4,ASSQNRWNIQY
-,TRBV7-9,TRBJ2-7,ASSLDFLDTERY
-,TRBV5-8,TRBJ1-5,ASTWLIANQPQH
-,TRBV4-1,TRBJ2-1,ASSQAGTSNEQS
TRBD2,TRBV5-1,TRBJ2-1,ASSLGTSPGGEQF
-,TRBV14,TRBJ2-4,ASSQTQAASKNIQY
TRBD1,TRBV7-8,TRBJ2-1,ASSLGVGQVKNEQF
-,TRBV6-5,TRBJ1-2,ASSYFPNYDYT
-,TRBV7-2,TRBJ2-7,ASSPEWVISEQY
-,TRBV6-6,TRBJ2-7,ASSYSKGSEQY
-,TRBV11-2,TRBJ2-5,GSSQVATRGSGTQY
-,TRBV5-1,TRBJ1-1,ASSLERGINLNTEAF
-,TRBV12-3/TRBV12-4,TRBJ2-7,ASSLVTGSYEQY
TRBD2,TRBV7-8,TRBJ2-1,ANSPSRFAGGTSYNEQF
-,TRBV5-1,TRBJ1-3,ASSGDGYSGNTIY
-,TRBV11-2,TRBJ2-3,ASCLVELTYTSDTQY
TRBD2,TRBV29-1,TRBJ2-1,SVGTVGRAYNEQF
TRBD1,TRBV11-3,TRBJ2-1,ASSLDGQGAVNEQF
TRBD2,TRBV29-1,TRBJ2-3,SVDNAGVADTRY